One and the same sample provided the 21 T cell receptor beta chains below, sequenced in a study of cytomegalovirus exposure and HLA in healthy donors. A multiplex PCR was run with 60 Vbeta primers and 13 Jbeta primers. Profiled with immunoSEQ multiplex PCR; TCRdb holds only in-frame clones, not every one. The sample consists of 150,000 or so clones, about 68% of them appearing once. What was sequenced was PBMCs. Receptors originate from a young man in good health and CMV-seronegative.

This clone has a single count. Relative to the germline gene, one junction end is altered; a read error may explain this. The chain has TRBV2 and TRBJ2-7, with a weak D call TRBD1 (5 bases). The CDR3 contains 15 residues. Germline-derived CDR1 and CDR2 are SNHLY and FYNNEI. CDR3 sequence reads: CTSSDIGQGQNEQYF. As DNA, the CDR3 is TGTACCAGCAGTGATATAGGGCAGGGTCAAAACGAGCAGTACTTC.

The rearrangement uses TRBV4-3 and TRBJ2-1; perhaps TRBD1 as D (5 bases). The germline CDR1 and CDR2 sequences are LGHNA and YSLEER. V dropped 0 bases and J dropped 8 bases, with 14 bases sitting between them. The CDR3 is made up of 15 amino acids. The CDR3 nucleotides read TGCGCCAGCAGCCAAGATCTCTCAGGGTTCGATGAGCAGTTCTTC. This gives the protein CASSQDLSGFDEQFF.

The chain joins TRBV7-9 to TRBJ2-1; 7 positions agree with TRBD1. The ends lost 5 bases at V and 5 bases at J; junction bases unmatched: 9. This CDR3 has 15 residues. CDR1 SEHNR and CDR2 FQNEAQ come from the germline V gene (reference sequence). The CDR3 region is CASSATGIANNEQFF. The CDR3 bases are TGTGCCAGCAGCGCGACAGGGATAGCCAACAATGAGCAGTTCTTC.

The gene calls are TRBV19 and TRBJ2-3, with 12 bases lining up with TRBD2. Losses at the gene ends were 1 base for V and 7 bases for J; bases not matched to a gene: 6. The CDR3 extends over 16 amino acids. Germline CDR1 LNHDA, CDR2 SQIVND (reference sequence). For the CDR3, the DNA is TGTGCCAGTAGTATAGCCGTGACTAGCGGGGGAAATACGCAGTATTTT. This gives the protein CASSIAVTSGGNTQYF.

The rearrangement links TRBV5-6 to TRBJ2-7; D unclear. CDR1 is SGHDT and CDR2 is YYEEEE in the germline V gene. V dropped 3 bases and J dropped 1 base, with 8 bases sitting between them. CDR3 length equals 13 residues. The CDR3 here is CASSYGRSYEQYF. CDR3 nucleotide sequence: TGTGCCAGCAGCTACGGCAGGTCCTACGAGCAGTACTTC.

This chain joins TRBV27 and TRBJ1-6, with 10 bases identical to TRBD1. The length of the CDR3 is 15 residues. CDR1 and CDR2 (germline): MNHEY, SMNVEV (reference sequence). The trim removed 1 base at V and 10 bases at J, leaving 4 bases unmatched. CDR3 sequence reads: CASSLYRDRGSPLHF. Written as DNA, the CDR3 is TGTGCCAGCAGTTTATACCGGGACAGGGGATCACCCCTCCACTTT.

The chain couples TRBV13 to TRBJ1-5; TRBD1 agrees at 7 bases. Trimming at V came to 5 bases and at J to 4 bases, leaving 5 bases not matched to a gene. The CDR3 consists of 14 residues. CDR1 is PRHDT and CDR2 is FYEKMQ in the germline V gene (reference sequence). The CDR3 is CASSANRGNQPQHF. CDR3 nucleotides: TGTGCCAGCAGCGCCAACAGGGGTAATCAGCCCCAGCATTTT.

This rearrangement joins TRBV7-2 to TRBJ2-7; no clear D gene. The germline gives CDR1 SGHTA, CDR2 FQGNSA. With 1 base removed from V and 2 bases from J, the gap between germline ends came to 9 bases. CDR3 size: 14 residues. CDR3 DNA: TGTGCCAGCAGCTTAGGCCGGGTTACCTACGAGCAGTACTTC. Its translation: CASSLGRVTYEQYF.

Remarks on this clone: Its ends do not fully match the called genes, so a read error is possible. The chain combines TRBV9 with TRBJ2-7; D remains ambiguous. Germline loops: CDR1 SGDLS, CDR2 YYNGEE. CDR3 length: 13 amino acids. The CDR3 nucleotides are TGTGCCAGCAGCGTAGACAGCCGTACCCCTCCCATATTC. Translating gives CASSVDSRTPPIF.

This clone was counted once. This chain uses TRBV19 with TRBJ2-1; a weak D match, TRBD2 (6 bases). CDR1 and CDR2 from the germline V gene are LNHDA and SQIVND (reference sequence). V was trimmed by 2 bases and J by 6 bases, leaving 8 bases between them. This CDR3 spans 13 amino acids. The CDR3 region is CASSIQGGNEQFF. The DNA of the CDR3 is TGTGCCAGTAGTATACAGGGAGGCAATGAGCAGTTCTTC. The complete variable domain, with remaining parts taken from reference TRBV19 and TRBJ2-1, reads DGGITQSPKYLFRKEGQNVTLSCEQNLNHDAMYWYRQDPGQGLRLIYYSQIVNDFQKGDIAEGYSVSREKKESFPLTVTSAQKNPTAFYLCASSIQGGNEQFFGPGTRLTVL.

This clone was recorded a few times. The chain combines TRBV11-2 with TRBJ2-7; 11 bases map to TRBD1. The CDR3 loop spans 17 amino acids. V gave up 0 bases and J gave up 3 bases; unmatched junction bases: 7. Germline CDR1 is SGHAT and CDR2 is FQNNGV. The chain's CDR3 is CASSLETPGQGDYEQYF. The CDR3 DNA reads as TGTGCCAGCAGCTTAGAAACACCGGGACAGGGGGACTACGAGCAGTACTTC.

The chain joins TRBV18 to TRBJ2-7; the match to TRBD1 covers 7 bases. This CDR3 comprises 16 residues. Germline CDR1 reads KGHSH; CDR2 reads LQKENI. Losses at the gene ends were 4 bases for V and 0 bases for J; bases not matched to a gene: 9. The CDR3 is CASSRGTGTVSYEQYF. The CDR3 region has the DNA TGTGCCAGCTCACGGGGAACCGGGACAGTCTCCTACGAGCAGTACTTC. Filled out from reference TRBV18 and TRBJ2-7, the complete variable domain reads NAGVMQNPRHLVRRRGQEARLRCSPMKGHSHVYWYRQLPEEGLKFMVYLQKENIIDESGMPKERFSAEFPKEGPSILRIQQVVRGDSAAYFCASSRGTGTVSYEQYFGPGTRLTVT.

V and J are TRBV6-6 and TRBJ1-6, with TRBD1 matching 7 bases. CDR1 is MNHNY and CDR2 is SVGAGI in the germline V gene (reference sequence). This CDR3 region has 16 residues. V trimming: 0 bases; J trimming: 5 bases; junction bases outside the gene matches: 4. CDR3 region: CASSYSGQENNSPLHF. For the CDR3, the DNA is TGTGCCAGCAGTTACTCCGGACAGGAAAATAATTCACCCCTCCACTTT.

The chain is built from TRBV13 and TRBJ2-2; TRBD1 matches at 7 bases. Germline CDR1 reads PRHDT; CDR2 reads FYEKMQ (reference sequence). This CDR3 comprises 17 residues. Unmatched junction bases numbered 10, after V lost 3 bases and J lost 3 bases. The CDR3 DNA sequence: TGTGCCAGCAGCTTTACCCTTACAGGGGAGCACACCGGGGAGCTGTTTTTT. Translating it yields CASSFTLTGEHTGELFF.

The rearrangement links TRBV9 to TRBJ2-3, with TRBD2 matching 8 bases. In germline, CDR1 is SGDLS, CDR2 YYNGEE. Unmatched junction bases numbered 7, after V lost 5 bases and J lost 2 bases. This CDR3 spans 15 amino acids. CDR3 amino acids: CASSEPGGSTDTQYF. The CDR3 coding sequence is TGTGCCAGCAGTGAACCGGGGGGGTCCACAGATACGCAGTATTTT.

This clone was observed a handful of times. The chain uses TRBV7-2 and TRBJ2-5; TRBD2 matches 8 bases. Trimming at V came to 6 bases and at J to 5 bases, leaving 8 bases not matched to a gene. This CDR3 comprises 14 residues. CDR1 is SGHTA, CDR2 FQGNSA, per germline. The CDR3 reads CASSSPGGAETQYF. CDR3 DNA: TGTGCCAGCAGTTCCCCGGGGGGGGCGGAGACCCAGTACTTC.

This clone has just one count. The genes are TRBV19 and TRBJ1-2; D might be TRBD1 (5 bases). This CDR3 comprises 14 residues. V was cut by 5 bases and J by 1 base, with 11 bases left in between. Germline loops: CDR1 LNHDA, CDR2 SQIVND (reference sequence). CDR3 in amino acids: CASSRQPNNYGYTF. The CDR3 nucleotides read TGTGCCAGTAGTCGACAGCCCAATAACTATGGCTACACCTTC.

The rearrangement joins TRBV7-9 to TRBJ2-7; TRBD1 agrees at 7 bases. The CDR3 totals 13 residues. The germline V gene encodes CDR1 SEHNR and CDR2 FQNEAQ (reference sequence). Losses at the gene ends were 5 bases for V and 0 bases for J; bases not matched to a gene: 1. CDR3 in amino acids: CASSRDSSYEQYF. CDR3 coding DNA: TGTGCCAGCAGCCGGGACAGCTCCTACGAGCAGTACTTC. Based on the CDR3 plus reference TRBV7-9 and TRBJ2-7, the full variable domain is DTGVSQNPRHKITKRGQNVTFRCDPISEHNRLYWYRQTLGQGPEFLTYFQNEAQLEKSRLLSDRFSAERPKGSFSTLEIQRTEQGDSAMYLCASSRDSSYEQYFGPGTRLTVT.

The CDR3 DNA is TGTGCCAGCAGTTTTTCTGACATCATTACTGAGCAGTTCTTC. Amino acid sequence: CASSFSDIITEQFF. The rearrangement uses TRBV28 and TRBJ2-1; D gene unclear. The CDR3 contains 14 residues. V lost 3 bases to trimming and J lost 9 bases, with 15 bases between them. Germline values: CDR1 MDHEN, CDR2 SYDVKM. The variable domain in full, with the rest retrieved from reference TRBV28 and TRBJ2-1, is DVKVTQSSRYLVKRTGEKVFLECVQDMDHENMFWYRQDPGLGLRLIYFSYDVKMKEKGDIPEGYSVSREKKERFSLILESASTNQTSMYLCASSFSDIITEQFFGPGTRLTVL.

V usage is TRBV7-3 and J usage is TRBJ1-6; D remains unclear. Germline V gives CDR1 SGHTA, CDR2 FQGTGA. V lost 2 bases and J lost 10, with 6 bases in between. The length of the CDR3 is 12 residues. CDR3 residues: CASSLANSPLHF. CDR3 bases: TGTGCCAGCAGCTTAGCTAACTCACCCCTCCACTTT. The full variable domain, in which reference TRBV7-3 and TRBJ1-6 provide the parts outside the CDR3, is GAGVSQTPSNKVTEKGKYVELRCDPISGHTALYWYRQSLGQGPEFLIYFQGTGAADDSGLPNDRFFAVRPEGSVSTLKIQRTERGDSAVYLCASSLANSPLHFGNGTRLTVT.

The table lists this clone with a count of one. The chain uses TRBV7-3 and TRBJ2-1, with TRBD1 as a possible D gene (6 bases). In germline, CDR1 is SGHTA, CDR2 FQGTGA. The CDR3 sequence is 13 residues long. V gave up 4 bases and J gave up 5 bases, with 9 bases separating them. The CDR3 nucleotides read TGTGCCAGCAGCTCCCAGGGGAACAATGAGCAGTTCTTC. Its protein product is CASSSQGNNEQFF.